This TCR beta chain comes out of a study of blood T cell repertoires in COVID-19 (dated by TCRdb to 2018 to 2021). General notes on the study: Samples covering the acute and convalescent phases of COVID-19 were provided by collaborators in the United States, Italy and Spain. Subjects who had been exposed to COVID-19, were actively infected with it, or had recovered from it provided the deeply sampled blood TCRbeta repertoires that made up the dataset. The prospective study material was composed of cDNA or gDNA derived from T cells, B-cell-depleted T cells, or PBMCs. Nearly every sample came with metadata listing a de-identified subject ID, COVID-19 status, age in years and sex. Samples were obtained from the ongoing ImmuneRACE study (first 160 participants) and from approximately 1,200 subjects provided by 6 global collaborators. Where available, HLA class I and class II types were obtained from metadata supplied by the sample provider rather than from assay-based typing. The repertoires were released in a freely available public database meant as a resource for research on the immune response to SARS-CoV-2.

Whole blood was collected in K2EDTA tubes by collaborating institutions according to the institutions' own protocols. Collaborator samples were shipped for TCRbeta analysis as frozen whole blood, isolated PBMCs, or DNA extracted from either sample type. Details on this clone: Its binding antigen is unknown. Within one base of it there is no much larger clone, and no base qualities were kept.

The immunoSEQ Assay, a bias-controlled multiplex PCR, was used to amplify TCRbeta CDR3 regions from genomic DNA. On the authors' methods: The number of nucleated cells in each sample was estimated from the amplification of reference gene primers within the assay. To quantify the absolute abundance of each unique TCRbeta CDR3 rearrangement, sequence reads were collapsed and filtered. For each sample, productive Simpson clonality was calculated as the square root of Simpson's diversity index across productive rearrangements. This is the immuneACCESS table as TCRdb keeps it, with only in-frame sequences that have V and J called. A part of the clones is gone; compared with another copy, unresolved V genes explain less than half, and the rest is unexplained. The DNA was the basis for D and trimming; V, J and clone size are from that table. Here the sample has roughly 14,000 clones; 90% occur a single time. The ten largest clones add up to 8.1% of the sample.

Broad study findings and their caveats: How much clinical and demographic metadata was included differed by source and by participant, and the metadata was provided uncurated.

V gives up 5 bases and J gives up 3 bases, and the segment between their germline ends measures 10 bases. The germline V gene encodes CDR1 LNHDA and CDR2 SQIVND (reference sequence). The CDR3 runs 13 amino acids, cysteine and phenylalanine included. Only the CDR3 region is kept as DNA, spanning 39 bases read in frame from base 1. Material: peripheral blood. The chain was built from TRBV19 and TRBJ1-2, with the D gene not confidently named. This TCR was sampled from a human donor in a cohort sampled during active COVID-19. The DNA sequence is given as TGTGCCAGTAGTCTCCATAGTGACTATGGCTACACCTTC. This yields the protein CASSLHSDYGYTF.